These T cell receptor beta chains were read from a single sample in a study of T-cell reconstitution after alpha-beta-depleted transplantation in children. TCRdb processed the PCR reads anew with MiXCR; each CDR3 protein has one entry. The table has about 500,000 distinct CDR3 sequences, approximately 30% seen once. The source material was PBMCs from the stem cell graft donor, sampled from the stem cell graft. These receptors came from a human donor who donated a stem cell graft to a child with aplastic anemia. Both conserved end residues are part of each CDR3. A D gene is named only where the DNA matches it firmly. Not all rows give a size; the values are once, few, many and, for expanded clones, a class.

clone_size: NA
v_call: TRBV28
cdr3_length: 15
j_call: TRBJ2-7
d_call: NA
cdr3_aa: CASSLRFQTSYEQYF
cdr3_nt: TGTGCCAGCAGTTTAAGGTTTCAAACCTCCTACGAGCAGTACTTC

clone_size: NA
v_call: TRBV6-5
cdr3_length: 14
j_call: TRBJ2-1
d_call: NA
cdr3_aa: CASSYEIQGNEQFF
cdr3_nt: TGTGCCAGCAGTTACGAAATACAGGGCAATGAGCAGTTCTTC

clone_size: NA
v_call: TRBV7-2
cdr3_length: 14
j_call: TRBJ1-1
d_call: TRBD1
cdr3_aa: CASSISGGNTEAFF
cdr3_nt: TGTGCCAGCAGCATCTCAGGGGGTAACACTGAAGCTTTCTTT

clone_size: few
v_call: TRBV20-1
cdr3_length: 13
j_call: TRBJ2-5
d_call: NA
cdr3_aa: CSAAPGGVQTQYF
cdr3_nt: TGCAGTGCCGCCCCCGGGGGAGTGCAGACCCAGTACTTC

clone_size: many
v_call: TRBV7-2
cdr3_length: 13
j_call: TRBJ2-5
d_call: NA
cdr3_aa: CASSLDDLRAQYF
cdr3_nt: TGTGCCAGCAGCTTAGATGATCTGCGGGCCCAGTACTTC

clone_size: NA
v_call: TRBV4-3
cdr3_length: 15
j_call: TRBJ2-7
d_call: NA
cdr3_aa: CASSPQGGGSYEQYF
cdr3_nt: TGCGCCAGCAGCCCCCAGGGGGGGGGCTCCTACGAGCAGTACTTC

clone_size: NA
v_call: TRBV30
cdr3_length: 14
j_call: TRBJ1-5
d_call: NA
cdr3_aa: CAWSARISNQPQHF
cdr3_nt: TGTGCCTGGAGTGCGAGGATCAGCAATCAGCCCCAGCATTTT

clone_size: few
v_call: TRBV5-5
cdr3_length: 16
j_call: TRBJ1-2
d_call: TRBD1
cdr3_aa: CASSLGTGITYYGYTF
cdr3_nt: TGTGCCAGCAGCCTCGGGACAGGGATCACCTACTATGGCTACACCTTC

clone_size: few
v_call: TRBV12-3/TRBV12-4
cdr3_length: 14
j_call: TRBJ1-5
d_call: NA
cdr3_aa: CASRDSVSNQPQHF
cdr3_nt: TGTGCCAGCAGAGACTCCGTCAGCAATCAGCCCCAGCATTTT

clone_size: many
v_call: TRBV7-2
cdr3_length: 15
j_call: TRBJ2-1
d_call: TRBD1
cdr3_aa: CASSRGTASYNEQFF
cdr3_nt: TGTGCCAGCAGCCGAGGGACAGCTTCCTACAATGAGCAGTTCTTC

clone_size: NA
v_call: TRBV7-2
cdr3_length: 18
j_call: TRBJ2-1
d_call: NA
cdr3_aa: CASSSRFPSSGSYNEQFF
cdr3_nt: TGTGCCAGCAGCTCACGCTTCCCTAGCTCTGGGAGTTACAATGAGCAGTTCTTC

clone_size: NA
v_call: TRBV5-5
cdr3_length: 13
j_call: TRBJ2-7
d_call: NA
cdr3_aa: CASNHRDSYEQYF
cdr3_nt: TGTGCCAGCAACCACCGGGACTCCTACGAGCAGTACTTC

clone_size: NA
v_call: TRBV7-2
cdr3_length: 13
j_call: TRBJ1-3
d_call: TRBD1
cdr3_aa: CASSSGGGNTIYF
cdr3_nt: TGTGCCAGCAGCTCAGGGGGGGGAAACACCATATATTTT

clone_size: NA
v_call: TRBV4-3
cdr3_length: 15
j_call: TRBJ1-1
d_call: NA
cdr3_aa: CASSQDSSGRTEAFF
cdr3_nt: TGCGCCAGCAGCCAAGATTCGTCAGGGAGGACTGAAGCTTTCTTT

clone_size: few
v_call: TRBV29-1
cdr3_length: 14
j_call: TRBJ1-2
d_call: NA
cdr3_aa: CSAHDGRRVYGYTF
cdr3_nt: TGCAGCGCCCACGATGGCCGCCGCGTCTATGGCTACACCTTC

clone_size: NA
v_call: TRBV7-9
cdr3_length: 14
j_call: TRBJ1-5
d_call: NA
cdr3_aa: CASSPRDTYQPQHF
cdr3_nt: TGTGCCAGCAGCCCCCGGGACACTTATCAGCCCCAGCATTTT

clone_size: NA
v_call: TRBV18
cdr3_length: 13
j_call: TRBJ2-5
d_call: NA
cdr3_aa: CASSPLIQETQYF
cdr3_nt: TGTGCCAGCTCACCATTGATCCAAGAGACCCAGTACTTC

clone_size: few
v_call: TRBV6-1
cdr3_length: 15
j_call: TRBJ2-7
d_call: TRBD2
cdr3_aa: CASSAGGSQFREQYF
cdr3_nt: TGTGCCAGCAGCGCGGGGGGTAGCCAGTTTAGGGAGCAGTACTTC

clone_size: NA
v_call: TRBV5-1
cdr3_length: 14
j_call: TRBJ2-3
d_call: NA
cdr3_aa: CASSHGTPTDTQYF
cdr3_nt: TGCGCCAGCAGCCACGGGACACCCACAGATACGCAGTATTTT

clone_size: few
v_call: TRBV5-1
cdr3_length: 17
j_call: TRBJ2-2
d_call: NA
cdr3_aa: CASSWGASDWDTGELFF
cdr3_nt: TGCGCCAGCAGTTGGGGGGCCTCCGATTGGGACACCGGGGAGCTGTTTTTT

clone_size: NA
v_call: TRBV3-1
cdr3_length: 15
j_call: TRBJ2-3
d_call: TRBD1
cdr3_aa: CASSQDPTGPDTQYF
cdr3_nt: TGTGCCAGCAGCCAAGATCCGACAGGGCCAGATACGCAGTATTTT

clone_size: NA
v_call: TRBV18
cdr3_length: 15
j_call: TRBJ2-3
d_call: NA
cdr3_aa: CASSPDGLYTDTQYF
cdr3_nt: TGTGCCAGCTCACCTGACGGGCTATACACAGATACGCAGTATTTT

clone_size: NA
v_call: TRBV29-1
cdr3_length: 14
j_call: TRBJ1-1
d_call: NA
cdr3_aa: CSVRPNRVNTEAFF
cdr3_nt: TGCAGCGTTCGGCCCAACAGGGTAAACACTGAAGCTTTCTTT

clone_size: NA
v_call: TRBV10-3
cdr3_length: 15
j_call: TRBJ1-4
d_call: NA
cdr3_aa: CAISESQVASEKLFF
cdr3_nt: TGTGCCATCAGTGAGTCGCAGGTGGCAAGCGAAAAACTGTTTTTT

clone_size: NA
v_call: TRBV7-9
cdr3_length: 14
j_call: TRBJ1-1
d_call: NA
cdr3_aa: CASSLPAGGTEAFF
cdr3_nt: TGTGCCAGCAGCTTACCTGCCGGGGGCACTGAAGCTTTCTTT

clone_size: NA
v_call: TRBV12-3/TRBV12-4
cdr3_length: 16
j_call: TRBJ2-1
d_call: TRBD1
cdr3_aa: CASSPRTGTTGNEQFF
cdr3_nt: TGTGCCAGCAGCCCTAGGACAGGGACGACCGGGAATGAGCAGTTCTTC

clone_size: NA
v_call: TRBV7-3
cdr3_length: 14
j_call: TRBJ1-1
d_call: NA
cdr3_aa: CASSILQGSTEAFF
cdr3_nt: TGTGCCAGCAGCATTCTCCAGGGAAGCACTGAAGCTTTCTTT

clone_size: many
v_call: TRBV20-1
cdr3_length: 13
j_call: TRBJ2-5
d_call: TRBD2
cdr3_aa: CSARWEGLRTQYF
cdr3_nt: TGCAGTGCTAGATGGGAGGGGTTGAGGACCCAGTACTTC

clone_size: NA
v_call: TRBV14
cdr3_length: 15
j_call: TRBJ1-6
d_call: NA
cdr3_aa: CASSDKLGRNSPLHF
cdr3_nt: TGTGCCAGCAGTGACAAACTTGGGCGGAATTCACCCCTCCACTTT

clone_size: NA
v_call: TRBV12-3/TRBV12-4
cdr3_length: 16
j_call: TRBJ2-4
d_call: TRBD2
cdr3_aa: CASSLWGGEAKNIQYF
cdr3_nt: TGTGCCAGCAGTTTATGGGGGGGTGAGGCCAAAAACATTCAGTACTTC

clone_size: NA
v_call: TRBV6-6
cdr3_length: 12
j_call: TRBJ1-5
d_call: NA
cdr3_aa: CASRAWDGSQHF
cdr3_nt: TGTGCCAGCAGAGCCTGGGACGGGTCCCAGCATTTT

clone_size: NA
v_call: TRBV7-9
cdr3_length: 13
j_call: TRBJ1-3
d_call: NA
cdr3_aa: CASSLISGNTIYF
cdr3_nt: TGTGCCAGCAGCTTAATCTCTGGAAACACCATATATTTT

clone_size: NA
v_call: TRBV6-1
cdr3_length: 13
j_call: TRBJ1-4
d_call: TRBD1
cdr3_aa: CASNRDRVMGLFF
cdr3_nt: TGTGCCAGCAACCGGGACAGGGTGATGGGGCTGTTTTTT

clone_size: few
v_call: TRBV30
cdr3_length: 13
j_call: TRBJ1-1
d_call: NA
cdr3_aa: CAWTRGLGTEAFF
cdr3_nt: TGTGCCTGGACCCGGGGGTTGGGGACTGAAGCTTTCTTT

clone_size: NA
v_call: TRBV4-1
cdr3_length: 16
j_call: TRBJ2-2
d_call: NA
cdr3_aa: CASSQDSGMGTGELFF
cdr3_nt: TGCGCCAGCAGCCAAGATTCCGGGATGGGGACCGGGGAGCTGTTTTTT